This T cell receptor (beta chain) was documented in a study of blood T cells in healthy people across ages. Study-level results: A strong correlation was seen between TCR beta diversity and naive T cell percentage. Compared with aged donors, long-lived donors showed fewer expanded clones, suggesting selection.

Total RNA was extracted at no less than 5.5 micrograms per sample. Note on this clonotype: Antigen unknown.

Primed by a sample-barcoded 5' primer and a J-beta primer mix, a second PCR proceeded for about 6 to 12 cycles. TCRdb called the 5' RACE reads again in MiXCR, with one record for every CDR3 protein. Of about 1.6 million distinct CDR3 sequences in the sample, 30% to 40% were seen once. The CDR3 has 14 amino acids. CDR1 MDHEN and CDR2 SYDVKM come from the germline V gene. V lost 7 bases and J lost 8, with 20 bases in between. This receptor was identified in a woman under 40 in good health. Sequenced material: blood. The chain combines TRBV28 with TRBJ1-2; D unresolved. The CDR3 is CASNPPGRDHGYTF. CDR3 in DNA: TGTGCCAGCAACCCCCCCGGACGTGATCACGGCTACACCTTC.